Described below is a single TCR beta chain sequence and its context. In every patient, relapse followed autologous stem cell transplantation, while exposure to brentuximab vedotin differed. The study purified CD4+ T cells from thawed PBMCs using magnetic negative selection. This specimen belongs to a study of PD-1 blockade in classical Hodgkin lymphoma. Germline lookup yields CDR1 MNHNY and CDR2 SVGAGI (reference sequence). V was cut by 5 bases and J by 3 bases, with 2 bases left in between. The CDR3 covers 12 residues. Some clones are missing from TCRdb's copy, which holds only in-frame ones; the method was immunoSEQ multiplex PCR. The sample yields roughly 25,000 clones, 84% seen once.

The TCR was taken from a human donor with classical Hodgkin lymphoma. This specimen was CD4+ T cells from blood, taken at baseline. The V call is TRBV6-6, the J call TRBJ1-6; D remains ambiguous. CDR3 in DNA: TGTGCCAGCAGTGGCTATAATTCACCCCTCCACTTT. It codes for CASSGYNSPLHF.